This T cell receptor (beta chain) was sequenced during a study of CD8 T cells in Susac syndrome. Germline V lookup: CDR1 MDHEN, CDR2 SYDVKM. The CDR3 runs 13 residues. Trimming took 5 bases from V and 8 from J, leaving 13 bases between them. Reverse transcription of roughly 0.45 to 1 ug RNA was performed with random hexamers. The TCR beta CDR3 was amplified by immunoSEQ multiplex PCR across 54 Vbeta, 13 Jbeta. MiXCR was run by TCRdb on the immunoSEQ multiplex PCR reads, yielding one entry per CDR3 protein. The repertoire holds 250,000 to 300,000 distinct CDR3 sequences, 70% to 90% seen once, with around 0.12% in the top ten.

This receptor was obtained from a human donor with multiple sclerosis. The sequencing sample was made of CD8+ T cells from PBMCs. The chain couples TRBV28 to TRBJ2-1; D is ambiguous. CDR3 in DNA: TGTGCCAGCAGTACCAGGTATTGGGATGAGCAGTTCTTC. Its translation: CASSTRYWDEQFF.